This T cell receptor (beta chain) was sequenced during a study of T-cell reconstitution after alpha-beta-depleted transplantation in children. Whole-study results and caveats: Reportedly, alpha-beta T cells present about two months post-transplant originated from several hundred expanded clones of graft origin.

The V gene's germline CDR1 is MNHEY and CDR2 SVGAGI. The CDR3 spans 12 residues. Trimming left V 4 bases short and J 12 bases short, with 12 bases between. Unique molecular identifiers were used to barcode this TCRbeta library. TCRdb re-called the PCR reads through MiXCR, storing one row per CDR3 protein. The repertoire holds some 550,000 distinct CDR3 sequences, with about 21% as singletons. On this clonotype: Its antigen is as yet unknown.

The sequence came from a boy in the first two years of life who had a stem cell transplant for acute myeloid leukemia, so the T cells may come from the graft donor. The sample here was PBMCs, mostly from graft donor cells, taken 360 days after TCRalphabeta/CD19-depleted stem cell transplant. J is TRBJ1-4 and V is TRBV6-5, with D tentatively TRBD1 (5 bases). For the CDR3, the DNA is TGTGCCAGCAGTTTAGCAGGGACTGAACTGTTTTTT. It translates to CASSLAGTELFF.